The 29 T cell receptor beta chains in this list originate from one sample, sequenced in a study of identical twins (dated by TCRdb to the mid-2010s). The library was generated by 5' RACE. Instrument on record: Illumina HiSeq 2000. TCRdb handled the public reads itself, with Q25 trimming in fastp and clone calling in MiXCR, and kept productive beta chains. CDR3 protein sequences are deduplicated, and each keeps its most common genes and DNA. The sample includes some 790,000 distinct CDR3 sequences, with roughly 18% observed a single time. The ten largest clones take up about 12% of the sample. The same data also went into a second study, on T cells expressing NK-cell markers.

Sequenced material: PBMCs. The receptors stem from a woman younger than 30 in good health.

The CDR3 bases are TGCAGTGTCCGCCGCGGGGCCACAGATACGCAGTATTTT. Translating gives CSVRRGATDTQYF. The chain has TRBV20-1 and TRBJ2-3; maybe TRBD2 (6 bases). V gave up 7 bases and J gave up 2 bases, with 13 bases separating them. This CDR3 contains 13 residues. The germline V gene has CDR1 DFQATT and CDR2 SNEGSKA (reference sequence).

This sequence joins TRBV5-1 and TRBJ1-5; possibly TRBD1 for D (5 bases). The ends were cut back, 1 base at V and 3 bases at J, with 11 bases in the middle. The CDR3 loop spans 15 amino acids. Germline loops: CDR1 SGHRS, CDR2 YFSETQ. CDR3 nucleotides: TGCGCCAGCAGCTTGCTGGGGGGACTCAATCAGCCCCAGCATTTT. Protein sequence: CASSLLGGLNQPQHF.

This clonotype showed up just a few times. CDR3 residues: CASSVGSGGELFF. As DNA, the CDR3 is TGTGCCAGCAGCGTTGGGTCCGGCGGGGAGCTGTTTTTT. The chain couples TRBV9 to TRBJ2-2; unclear D gene. Germline V lookup: CDR1 SGDLS, CDR2 YYNGEE. Trimming took off 2 bases at V and 7 bases at J, with 9 bases between the two ends. The CDR3 is 13 amino acids. The variable domain in full, completed from reference TRBV9 and TRBJ2-2, reads DSGVTQTPKHLITATGQRVTLRCSPRSGDLSVYWYQQSLDQGLQFLIQYYNGEERAKGNILERFSAQQFPDLHSELNLSSLELGDSALYFCASSVGSGGELFFGEGSRLTVL.

The V and J genes are TRBV6-1 and TRBJ2-6, with D maybe TRBD1 (5 bases). Germline V gene sequence: CDR1 MNHNS, CDR2 SASEGT. Trimming left V 11 bases short and J 3 bases short, with 17 bases between. The length of the CDR3 is 15 residues. CDR3 region: CAVGQGALGANVLTF. The CDR3 bases are TGTGCCGTCGGGCAAGGGGCGCTTGGGGCCAACGTCCTGACTTTC.

This clonotype has a count of ten or more. V and J are TRBV20-1 and TRBJ2-2, with D possibly matching TRBD2 (5 bases). Trimming pared 1 base from V and 1 base from J, leaving 10 bases between. From germline, CDR1 is DFQATT and CDR2 SNEGSKA (reference sequence). This CDR3 comprises 15 residues. The CDR3 loop reads CSARALAQNTGELFF. CDR3 in DNA: TGCAGTGCTAGAGCCCTAGCCCAGAACACCGGGGAGCTGTTTTTT.

The chain links TRBV25-1 to TRBJ2-5; possible D gene TRBD2, 6 bases. V shed 3 bases and J shed 1 base, with 12 bases lying between them. The CDR3 consists of 15 residues. The germline V gene encodes CDR1 MGHDK and CDR2 SYGVNS. The CDR3: CASSDPSGPQETQYF. CDR3 nucleotide sequence: TGTGCCAGCAGTGATCCCAGCGGGCCCCAAGAGACCCAGTACTTC.

This clonotype was seen a few times. This chain links TRBV15 with TRBJ2-3, with TRBD2 matching 8 bases. Germline trimming cut 3 bases from V and 1 base from J; bases unmatched to any gene: 6. The CDR3 is 16 amino acids. CDR1 is LNHNV, CDR2 YYDKDF, per germline (reference sequence). The CDR3 protein is CATSRGLGVGTDTQYF. For the CDR3, the DNA is TGTGCCACCAGCAGGGGACTAGGTGTGGGCACAGATACGCAGTATTTT.

This clonotype came up a few times. The V gene is TRBV12-3 or TRBV12-4, the J gene TRBJ1-5; D gene uncertain. CDR3 length: 12 amino acids. Trimming stripped 3 bases from V and 11 bases from J, with 11 bases between. CDR3 DNA sequence: TGTGCCAGCAGTTTGGCGGTCGGGGCCCAGCATTTT. It specifies CASSLAVGAQHF.

This sequence joins TRBV3-1 and TRBJ1-3; 7 bases align to TRBD1. The V and J ends lost 2 bases and 4 bases, in that order; junction bases with no gene match: 17. The CDR3 spans 19 residues. Germline-derived CDR1 and CDR2 are LGHDT and YNNKEL (reference sequence). CDR3 in amino acids: CASSQNERRGVGVGNTIYF. CDR3 DNA sequence: TGTGCCAGCAGCCAAAACGAACGCAGGGGGGTCGGAGTCGGAAACACCATATATTTT. Full variable domain (missing parts from reference TRBV3-1 and TRBJ1-3): DTAVSQTPKYLVTQMGNDKSIKCEQNLGHDTMYWYKQDSKKFLKIMFSYNNKELIINETVPNRFSPKSPDKAHLNLHINSLELGDSAVYFCASSQNERRGVGVGNTIYFGEGSWLTVV.

V usage is TRBV4-2 and J usage is TRBJ1-2; TRBD1 might be the D (6 bases). The CDR3 is 16 amino acids. Germline V lookup: CDR1 LGHNA, CDR2 YNFKEQ. Trimming removed 0 bases at V and 8 bases at J, with 19 bases between. The CDR3 DNA reads as TGTGCCAGCAGCCAAGATGCAGGACAGCGGGTGGAAGGCTACACCTTC. Protein sequence: CASSQDAGQRVEGYTF.

The chain uses TRBV7-2 and TRBJ1-6; perhaps TRBD1 as D (5 bases). The germline V gene has CDR1 SGHTA and CDR2 FQGNSA. The CDR3 is 14 residues long. V dropped 1 base and J dropped 9 bases, with 10 bases sitting between them. The DNA of the CDR3 is TGTGCCAGCAGCTTAGTCGGCAGGGTTTCACCCCTCCACTTT. This encodes CASSLVGRVSPLHF.

This clonotype has a handful of counts. The chain carries TRBV20-1 and TRBJ2-5; 7 positions match TRBD2. The ends lost 1 base at V and 5 bases at J; junction bases unmatched: 7. Germline lookup yields CDR1 DFQATT and CDR2 SNEGSKA (reference sequence). There are 14 residues in the CDR3. The CDR3 DNA reads TGCAGTGCTAGAGGTGGGAGGGCCAGGGAGACCCAGTACTTC. The encoded protein is CSARGGRARETQYF.

This chain links TRBV20-1 with TRBJ2-3; a weak D match, TRBD2 (5 bases). Per the germline V gene, CDR1 is DFQATT and CDR2 is SNEGSKA (reference sequence). The CDR3 has 14 residues. V shed 3 bases and J shed 0 bases, with 10 bases lying between them. The CDR3 coding sequence is TGCAGTGCTAGCCTAGCTGTTAGCACAGATACGCAGTATTTT. It yields the protein CSASLAVSTDTQYF.

This clonotype was seen a handful of times. V gene TRBV6-4 combines with J gene TRBJ1-6; no firm D call. V was cut by 9 bases and J by 10 bases, with 16 bases left in between. Germline loops: CDR1 MRHNA, CDR2 SNTAGT. This CDR3 has 13 residues. The CDR3 protein is CASGRGLDSPLHF. The CDR3 DNA reads as TGTGCCAGTGGGCGAGGGTTAGACTCACCCCTCCACTTT.

The V gene is TRBV9, the J gene TRBJ2-2; the D gene is possibly TRBD2 (7 bases). CDR1 and CDR2 from the germline V gene are SGDLS and YYNGEE. The CDR3 covers 14 residues. The V end lost 0 bases, the J end lost 6 bases, and 9 bases lay between the germline ends. The CDR3 loop is CASSVGEGAGELFF. DNA for the CDR3: TGTGCCAGCAGCGTAGGGGAGGGGGCCGGGGAGCTGTTTTTT.

This rearrangement joins TRBV3-1 to TRBJ1-2; no reliable D call. Germline-derived CDR1 and CDR2 are LGHDT and YNNKEL (reference sequence). The CDR3 sequence is 12 residues long. The V and J ends lost 5 bases and 8 bases respectively, with 12 bases between them. CDR3 in DNA: TGTGCCAGCAGCTATTTTCCTGAAGGCTACACCTTC. It codes for CASSYFPEGYTF.

This clonotype appeared a few times. The V and J genes are TRBV29-1 and TRBJ2-2; D is possibly TRBD1 (6 bases). Trimming took 7 bases from V and 4 from J, leaving 13 bases between them. The CDR3 is made up of 13 amino acids. Germline lookup yields CDR1 SQVTM and CDR2 ANQGSEA. CDR3 nucleotides: TGCAGCGCCGGAACAGGGTCCACCGGGGAGCTGTTTTTT. Residues: CSAGTGSTGELFF.

The CDR3 sequence: CASSRRAVFDSENEQFF. In DNA, the CDR3 is TGTGCCAGCAGTCGTCGGGCAGTCTTTGATTCGGAGAATGAGCAGTTCTTC. V is TRBV6-1 and J is TRBJ2-1; no clear D. V shed 5 bases and J shed 7 bases, with 24 bases lying between them. Germline values: CDR1 MNHNS, CDR2 SASEGT. The CDR3 consists of 17 residues.

This clonotype was observed at least ten times. The chain uses TRBV12-3 or TRBV12-4 and TRBJ2-5; TRBD2 is a possible D gene (5 bases). V lost 6 bases and J 5 bases, leaving 13 bases between the germline ends. The CDR3 loop spans 13 amino acids. The CDR3 DNA is TGTGCCAGCAGCCCTCCCGGGATTGAGACCCAGTACTTC. Its translation is CASSPPGIETQYF.

The genes are TRBV18 and TRBJ1-2; no clear D gene. The CDR3 has 12 residues. Trimming left V 4 bases short and J 8 bases short, with 11 bases between. Per germline, CDR1 KGHSH and CDR2 LQKENI. DNA for the CDR3: TGTGCCAGCTCACACCGGGGAGCAGGCTACACCTTC. As protein: CASSHRGAGYTF.

In its sample, this clonotype was seen a few times. The gene calls are TRBV20-1 and TRBJ2-1; D gene uncertain. The CDR3 totals 11 residues. V lost 7 bases and J 9 bases, leaving 13 bases between the germline ends. The germline gives CDR1 DFQATT, CDR2 SNEGSKA (reference sequence). CDR3 sequence reads: CSVNLHGEQFF. In DNA, the CDR3 is TGCAGTGTTAACTTACATGGTGAGCAGTTCTTC.

Only a few counts were recorded for this clonotype. The rearrangement links TRBV7-9 to TRBJ2-3; D gene unclear. Germline lookup yields CDR1 SEHNR and CDR2 FQNEAQ (reference sequence). The CDR3 contains 11 residues. V gave up 3 bases and J gave up 8 bases, with 6 bases separating them. The CDR3 loop is CASSFSPTQYF. In DNA form, the CDR3 reads TGTGCCAGCAGCTTTTCTCCTACGCAGTATTTT. Filled out from reference TRBV7-9 and TRBJ2-3, the complete variable domain reads DTGVSQNPRHKITKRGQNVTFRCDPISEHNRLYWYRQTLGQGPEFLTYFQNEAQLEKSRLLSDRFSAERPKGSFSTLEIQRTEQGDSAMYLCASSFSPTQYFGPGTRLTVL.

The chain joins TRBV20-1 to TRBJ1-5; D perhaps matches TRBD1 (6 bases). CDR3 size: 13 residues. V dropped 6 bases and J dropped 2 bases, with 11 bases sitting between them. CDR1 is DFQATT, CDR2 SNEGSKA, per germline (reference sequence). CDR3 nucleotide sequence: TGCAGTGCAGGAAGACAGGGCAATCAGCCCCAGCATTTT. Protein: CSAGRQGNQPQHF.

This clonotype turned up a few times. The rearrangement joins TRBV6-1 to TRBJ2-1; no definite D call. The germline V gene encodes CDR1 MNHNS and CDR2 SASEGT. V was trimmed by 2 bases and J by 2 bases, leaving 10 bases between them. This CDR3 spans 15 amino acids. CDR3: CASSETRITYNEQFF. CDR3 sequence (DNA): TGTGCCAGCAGTGAAACCCGAATAACCTACAATGAGCAGTTCTTC.

The chain combines TRBV5-1 with TRBJ2-3, with D possibly being TRBD1 or TRBD2 (5 bases each). The CDR3 length is 15 residues. The germline V gene has CDR1 SGHRS and CDR2 YFSETQ. Trimming removed 4 bases at V and 4 bases at J, with 16 bases between. CDR3: CASSPPTGGSDTQYF. DNA for the CDR3: TGCGCCAGCAGCCCACCCACTGGGGGATCAGATACGCAGTATTTT. Complete variable domain (other parts from reference TRBV5-1 and TRBJ2-3): KAGVTQTPRYLIKTRGQQVTLSCSPISGHRSVSWYQQTPGQGLQFLFEYFSETQRNKGNFPGRFSGRQFSNSRSEMNVSTLELGDSALYLCASSPPTGGSDTQYFGPGTRLTVL.

This clonotype came up a few times. This chain uses TRBV10-3 with TRBJ1-1; D might be TRBD1 (5 bases). CDR1 and CDR2 from the germline V gene are ENHRY and SYGVKD. This CDR3 spans 14 amino acids. Between the trimmed V and J ends, which lost 7 bases and 1 base, there was a span of 13 bases. This CDR3 is CAINRAGRNTEAFF. The CDR3 DNA follows: TGTGCCATCAATCGCGCAGGGAGGAACACTGAAGCTTTCTTT.

The J gene is TRBJ2-7, the V gene TRBV12-3 or TRBV12-4; the D is unclear. Trimming removed 4 bases at V and 10 bases at J, with 14 bases between. The CDR3 is 12 amino acids. CDR3 in DNA: TGTGCCAGCAGTTCAAACGGCCCCGGTCAGTACTTC. Translating it yields CASSSNGPGQYF.

This clonotype was seen only a few times. The J gene is TRBJ2-3, the V gene TRBV21-1. TRBV21-1 is labeled a pseudogene. The CDR3 runs to 15 residues. This CDR3 is CASSPHERCTDTQYF. The CDR3 coding sequence is TGTGCCAGCAGCCCCCACGAGAGGTGCACAGATACGCAGTATTTT.

The chain recombines TRBV6-1 with TRBJ2-7; 8 bases are a match to TRBD1. J gave up 2 bases and V 6 bases, and 6 bases lay outside the gene matches. CDR1 and CDR2 (germline): MNHNS, SASEGT. The CDR3 is 14 residues long. CDR3: CASSWDRSAYEQYF. The CDR3 bases are TGTGCCAGCAGCTGGGACAGGTCCGCCTACGAGCAGTACTTC.